The clone carrying this T cell receptor (beta chain) is a singleton in its sample. With 7 bases clipped from V and 2 bases from J, the junction kept 8 bases outside the gene matches. This CDR3 is 15 amino acids long. Germline V gene sequence: CDR1 MNHEY, CDR2 SMNVEV (reference sequence). Profiled with immunoSEQ multiplex PCR; TCRdb holds only in-frame clones, not every one. The data show approximately 470,000 clones, roughly 80% seen once. This entry comes from a study of shared clonotypes between healthy human individuals. This sequence was found in a woman aged 40 to 50 in good health. Some clones in this sample may be carry-over from other donors' samples. The chain couples TRBV27 to TRBJ2-3; 8 bases fit TRBD2. The sequencing sample was made of PBMCs. CDR3 region: CASTSGGRSTDTQYF. In DNA form, the CDR3 reads TGTGCCAGCACCAGCGGGGGAAGGTCCACAGATACGCAGTATTTT.